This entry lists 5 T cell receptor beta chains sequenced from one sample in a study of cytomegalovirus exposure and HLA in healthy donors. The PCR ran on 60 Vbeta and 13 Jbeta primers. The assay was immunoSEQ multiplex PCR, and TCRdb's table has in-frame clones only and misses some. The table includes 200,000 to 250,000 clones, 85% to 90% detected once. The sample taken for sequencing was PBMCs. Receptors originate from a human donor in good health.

CDR3 in amino acids: CASKRQGPNYGYTF. DNA for the CDR3: TGCGCCAGCAAGAGACAGGGTCCCAACTATGGCTACACCTTC. V gene TRBV5-1 combines with J gene TRBJ1-2; 7 bases match TRBD1. CDR3 size: 14 residues. The germline gives CDR1 SGHRS, CDR2 YFSETQ. The V segment lost 6 bases and the J segment 2 bases; nucleotides outside the gene matches: 7.

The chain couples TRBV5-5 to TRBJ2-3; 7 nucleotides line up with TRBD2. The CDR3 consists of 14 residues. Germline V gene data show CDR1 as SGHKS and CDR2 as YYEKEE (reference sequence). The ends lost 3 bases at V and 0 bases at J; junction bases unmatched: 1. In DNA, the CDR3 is TGTGCCAGCAGCTCGGGACTAAGCACAGATACGCAGTATTTT. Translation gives CASSSGLSTDTQYF.

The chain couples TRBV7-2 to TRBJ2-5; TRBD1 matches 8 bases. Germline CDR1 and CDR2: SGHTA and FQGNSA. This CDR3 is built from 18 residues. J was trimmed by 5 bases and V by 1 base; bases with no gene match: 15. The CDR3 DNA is TGTGCCAGCAGCTTAGGGAAGACAGGGGAAGGTAGGTGGGAGACCCAGTACTTC. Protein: CASSLGKTGEGRWETQYF.

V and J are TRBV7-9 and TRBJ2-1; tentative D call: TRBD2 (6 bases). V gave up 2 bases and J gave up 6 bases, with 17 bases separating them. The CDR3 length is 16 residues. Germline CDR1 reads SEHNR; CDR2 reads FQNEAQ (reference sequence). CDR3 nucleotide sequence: TGTGCCAGCAGCTTAAGCGTGATCGGGAGCAGCAATGAGCAGTTCTTC. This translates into CASSLSVIGSSNEQFF.

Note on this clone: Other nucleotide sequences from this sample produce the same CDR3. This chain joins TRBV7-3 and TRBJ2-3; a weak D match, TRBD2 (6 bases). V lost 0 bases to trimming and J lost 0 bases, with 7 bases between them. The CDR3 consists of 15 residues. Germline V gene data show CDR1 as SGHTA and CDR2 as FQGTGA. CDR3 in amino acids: CASSLTSGSTDTQYF. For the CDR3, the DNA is TGTGCCAGCAGCTTAACTAGCGGTAGCACAGATACGCAGTATTTT.